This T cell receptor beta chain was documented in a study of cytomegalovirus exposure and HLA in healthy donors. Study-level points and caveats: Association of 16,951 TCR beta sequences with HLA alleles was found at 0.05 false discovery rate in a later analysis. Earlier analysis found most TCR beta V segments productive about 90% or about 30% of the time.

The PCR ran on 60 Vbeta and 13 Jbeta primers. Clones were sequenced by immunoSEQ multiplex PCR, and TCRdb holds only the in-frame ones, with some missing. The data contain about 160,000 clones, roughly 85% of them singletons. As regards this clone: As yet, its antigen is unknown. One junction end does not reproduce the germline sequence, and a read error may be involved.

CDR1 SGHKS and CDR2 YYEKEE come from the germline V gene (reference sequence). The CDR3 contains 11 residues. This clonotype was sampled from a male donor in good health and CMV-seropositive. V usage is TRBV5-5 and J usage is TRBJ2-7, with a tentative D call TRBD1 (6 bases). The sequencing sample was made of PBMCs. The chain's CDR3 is CASSLLGAARF. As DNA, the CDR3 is TGTGCCAGCAGCTTGTTGGGGGCGGCTAGGTTC.